Each of the 11 T cell receptor beta chains below was sequenced from the same sample in a study of blood T cells in healthy people across ages. A second PCR of about 7 to 12 cycles used a sample-barcoded 5' primer and a J-beta primer mix. TCRdb used MiXCR to reprocess the 5' RACE reads, holding one entry per CDR3 protein. The sample lists 650,000 to 900,000 distinct CDR3 sequences, around 68% occurring once. Input material: blood. The receptors shown here come from a man younger than 40 in good health.

This clonotype was seen a few times. The rearrangement joins TRBV4-2 to TRBJ1-5, with 7 nucleotides matching TRBD1. V gave up 3 bases and J gave up 3 bases; unmatched junction bases: 8. Germline values: CDR1 LGHNA, CDR2 YNFKEQ. This CDR3 comprises 16 residues. CDR3 region: CASSQSLQGSNQPQHF. In nucleotides, the CDR3 is TGTGCCAGCAGCCAGAGTTTACAGGGGTCCAATCAGCCCCAGCATTTT.

The V gene is TRBV11-2, the J gene TRBJ2-5; 8 bases line up with TRBD2. With V trimmed by 1 base and J by 4 bases, 8 bases remained unmatched. The CDR3 is 16 residues long. Germline V gene sequence: CDR1 SGHAT, CDR2 FQNNGV. The CDR3 nucleotides read TGTGCCAGCAGCTTAGTAACGGGGGGGACCGGAGAGACCCAGTACTTC. It encodes CASSLVTGGTGETQYF.

The rearrangement links TRBV7-9 to TRBJ2-3; weak D call: TRBD1 (6 bases). The CDR3 consists of 14 residues. Per the germline V gene, CDR1 is SEHNR and CDR2 is FQNEAQ (reference sequence). Trimming stripped 5 bases from V and 4 bases from J, with 13 bases between. The CDR3 protein is CASSHEGVPDTQYF. DNA for the CDR3: TGTGCCAGCAGCCATGAGGGGGTCCCAGATACGCAGTATTTT.

The genes are TRBV9 and TRBJ1-2, with TRBD1 matching 7 bases. V trimming: 4 bases; J trimming: 6 bases; junction bases outside the gene matches: 18. Germline assignment: CDR1 SGDLS and CDR2 YYNGEE. The CDR3 is 17 amino acids. CDR3: CASSSMGGTAKSNGYTF. CDR3 nucleotides: TGTGCCAGCAGCTCCATGGGTGGGACAGCTAAGAGTAATGGCTACACCTTC.

This clonotype was counted at least ten times. The chain couples TRBV10-3 to TRBJ2-7, with D possibly being TRBD1 (7 bases). CDR1 is ENHRY, CDR2 SYGVKD, per germline. Deletions cut 10 bases from V and 7 bases from J, with 23 bases between. This CDR3 is built from 14 residues. The DNA of the CDR3 is TGTGCCACCGGGCGAGGGACAGTGGAGGGGGAGCAGTACTTC. Protein sequence: CATGRGTVEGEQYF.

In this sample, this clonotype turned up a few times. The V call is TRBV29-1, the J call TRBJ2-4; D gene unclear. The J call is uncertain, as TRBJ2-5 better fits the DNA end. The CDR3 has 14 amino acids. Germline loops: CDR1 SQVTM, CDR2 ANQGSEA. The CDR3 nucleotides are TGCAGCGTTGAGTTGGCGTTTGGTTGGGAGACCCAGTACTTC. Its protein is CSVELAFGWETQYF.

The J gene is TRBJ2-5, the V gene TRBV20-1; no reliable D call. The CDR3 sequence is 15 residues long. V was pared by 3 bases and J by 0 bases, with 14 bases between. Germline CDR1 DFQATT, CDR2 SNEGSKA (reference sequence). The CDR3 protein is CSAREWGPYQETQYF. CDR3 DNA sequence: TGCAGTGCTAGGGAGTGGGGTCCGTACCAAGAGACCCAGTACTTC.

The CDR3 nucleotides read TGTGCCAGCTCACCAGAGCTAACCTACGAGCAGTACTTC. As protein: CASSPELTYEQYF. This sequence joins TRBV18 and TRBJ2-7; D remains unclear. Trimming pared 2 bases from V and 2 bases from J, leaving 7 bases between. Germline V gene lookup returns CDR1 KGHSH and CDR2 LQKENI. The CDR3 loop spans 13 amino acids.

The J gene is TRBJ2-5, the V gene TRBV5-8, with 8 bases that match TRBD2. The CDR3 runs 16 residues. V dropped 0 bases and J dropped 4; count of bases not matched to a gene: 8. Germline V gene sequence: CDR1 SGHTS, CDR2 YDEGEE. The CDR3 DNA sequence: TGTGCCAGCAGCTTGGCTCGGGGGGGACAAGGAGAGACCCAGTACTTC. Protein product: CASSLARGGQGETQYF.

This clonotype was detected ten times or more. This sequence joins TRBV12-3 or TRBV12-4 and TRBJ1-6; no firm D call. V was pared by 5 bases and J by 4 bases, with 9 bases between. The length of the CDR3 is 14 residues. The CDR3 here is CASSRDDYNSPLHF. CDR3 coding DNA: TGTGCCAGCAGTCGGGATGATTATAATTCACCCCTCCACTTT.

Details on this clonotype: One junction end does not reproduce the germline sequence, and a read error may be involved. The chain employs TRBV7-2 and TRBJ1-2; TRBD1 agrees at 9 bases. This CDR3 has 15 residues. Germline CDR1 reads SGHTA; CDR2 reads FQGNSA. CDR3 sequence reads: CASSPGTGPNDGYTF. The CDR3 nucleotides are TGTGCCAGCAGCCCCGGGACAGGGCCTAACGATGGCTACACCTTC.